This T cell receptor beta chain derives from a study of early T cells in non-severe SARS-CoV-2 infection. Study in general: Unpaired chains resulted from sequencing bulk RNA of unsorted whole blood. Study-level points and caveats: CD4 and private specificities were missed by VDJdb matching, which favored anti-spike CD8 responses.

CDR3 length equals 16 residues. V shed 6 bases and J shed 0 bases, with 18 bases lying between them. Individually, cDNA molecules had unique molecular identifiers attached to them. In TCRdb, the 5' RACE reads were re-called with MiXCR into one record per CDR3 protein. The profile shows around 84,000 distinct CDR3 sequences, approximately 15% of them singletons. Concerning this clonotype itself: The target antigen is unknown.

Sequenced material: whole blood. The chain recombines TRBV12-3 or TRBV12-4 with TRBJ2-7; a weak D match, TRBD1 (6 bases). This clonotype was sampled from an adult who was a healthcare worker with PCR-confirmed SARS-CoV-2 infection or an uninfected control (not recorded which). The CDR3 is CASSPGSWGHSYEQYF. DNA for the CDR3: TGTGCCAGCAGCCCCGGCAGTTGGGGGCACTCCTACGAGCAGTACTTC.